This is a list of T cell receptor beta chains from one sample in a study of a mutant IDH1 vaccine in newly diagnosed glioma. For these receptors, no antigen is known. Produced via immunoSEQ multiplex PCR; TCRdb's table is partial and in-frame only. The top ten hold about 4.9% of the sample, which has roughly 60,000 clones, roughly 71% seen once. Here the sequenced sample was PBMCs, taken from a glioma patient whose treatment included an IDH1 peptide vaccine. The receptor set was obtained from a man aged 50 to 60 with glioma. CDR3s include the opening cysteine and the closing phenylalanine or tryptophan. Clone sizes are given selectively: once, few, many, or a class where the clone is expanded.

clone_size: -; v_call: TRBV9; j_call: TRBJ2-7; cdr3_aa: CASSPTDRAYEQYF
clone_size: -; v_call: TRBV7-8; j_call: TRBJ1-4; cdr3_aa: CASSLDRGELFF
clone_size: -; v_call: TRBV4-1; j_call: TRBJ1-2; cdr3_aa: CASSQGDSQANYGYTF
clone_size: -; v_call: TRBV4-1; j_call: TRBJ1-2; cdr3_aa: CASSQDGGTPRRGGYTF
clone_size: few; v_call: TRBV15; j_call: TRBJ1-6; cdr3_aa: CATSDREYNSPLHF
clone_size: -; v_call: TRBV5-1; j_call: TRBJ2-3; cdr3_aa: CASSDFGHPTDTQYF
clone_size: -; v_call: TRBV7-2; j_call: TRBJ1-2; cdr3_aa: CASSPTGRDYGYTF
clone_size: few; v_call: TRBV2; j_call: TRBJ2-4; cdr3_aa: CASRTDTRWGGLAPDIQYF
clone_size: -; v_call: TRBV5-1; j_call: TRBJ2-5; cdr3_aa: CASSLTLEKETQYF
clone_size: -; v_call: TRBV9; j_call: TRBJ1-2; cdr3_aa: CASSVAPTTHGYTF